These 5 T cell receptor beta chains originate from one sample sequenced in a study of cytomegalovirus exposure and HLA in healthy donors. The PCR made use of 60 Vbeta and 13 Jbeta primers. Assay: immunoSEQ multiplex PCR; the TCRdb copy retains only in-frame clones and omits some. The sample consists of approximately 170,000 clones, 75% to 90% of them appearing once. The specimen was PBMCs. The receptors derive from a boy between 2 and 10 years old in good health and CMV-seronegative.

The chain links TRBV27 to TRBJ2-5; 9 bases map to TRBD2. The CDR3 runs 16 residues. V was clipped by 5 bases and J by 5 bases; unmatched bases: 12. Germline CDR1 reads MNHEY; CDR2 reads SMNVEV (reference sequence). CDR3 in amino acids: CASSPLARAGGETQYF. For the CDR3, the DNA is TGTGCCAGCAGTCCGCTGGCCAGGGCGGGAGGGGAGACCCAGTACTTC.

This clone was counted between two and nine times. The V and J genes are TRBV4-2 and TRBJ1-6; D unresolved. This CDR3 is 17 amino acids long. Trimming stripped 2 bases from V and 7 bases from J, with 18 bases between. CDR1 is LGHNA and CDR2 is YNFKEQ in the germline V gene. This CDR3 reads CASSQIGGRGRNSPLHF. CDR3 coding DNA: TGTGCCAGCAGCCAAATTGGAGGGAGAGGGAGAAATTCACCCCTCCACTTT.

The CDR3: CASSSSGTPNTEAFF. Written as DNA, the CDR3 is TGTGCCAGCAGCTCGTCGGGGACACCGAACACTGAAGCTTTCTTT. This rearrangement joins TRBV5-4 to TRBJ1-1; D is perhaps TRBD1 (6 bases). Germline assignment: CDR1 SGHNT and CDR2 YYREEE (reference sequence). The CDR3 covers 15 residues. V dropped 3 bases and J dropped 1 base, with 13 bases sitting between them.

The chain couples TRBV11-2 to TRBJ2-7; 7 bases are a match to TRBD2. CDR3 length: 15 amino acids. V shed 6 bases and J 3 bases; nucleotides not matched to a gene: 11. Germline CDR1 and CDR2: SGHAT and FQNNGV. As DNA, the CDR3 is TGTGCCAGCAGTCTGGGGCGGGAGACCAACTACGAGCAGTACTTC. The encoded protein is CASSLGRETNYEQYF.

This clone turned up a few times. The rearrangement joins TRBV7-9 to TRBJ2-7; 8 nucleotides match TRBD2. V lost 1 base and J lost 5; bases outside the gene matches: 1. Looked up from germline, CDR1 is SEHNR and CDR2 is FQNEAQ (reference sequence). This CDR3 region has 13 residues. In DNA form, the CDR3 reads TGTGCCAGCAGCTTAGTGCGGGAGGACGAGCAGTACTTC. Amino acid sequence: CASSLVREDEQYF.